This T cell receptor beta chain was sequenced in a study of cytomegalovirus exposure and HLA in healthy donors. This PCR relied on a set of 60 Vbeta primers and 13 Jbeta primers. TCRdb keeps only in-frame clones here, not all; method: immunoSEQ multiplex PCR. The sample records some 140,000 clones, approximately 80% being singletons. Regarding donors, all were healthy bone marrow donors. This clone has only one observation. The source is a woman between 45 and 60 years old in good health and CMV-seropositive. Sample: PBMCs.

The CDR3 nucleotides read TGTGCCAGCAGTGGACAGGGACGCGGCTACACCTTC. It is translated as CASSGQGRGYTF. V usage is TRBV2 and J usage is TRBJ1-2, with TRBD1 identical over 7 bases. The V segment lost 4 bases and the J segment 8 bases; nucleotides outside the gene matches: 4. Germline CDR1 SNHLY, CDR2 FYNNEI. This CDR3 region has 12 residues.